What follows is one TCR beta chain and its context. The sample is drawn from a study of T cell repertoires and Cas9 in healthy adults. About the study: Multi-effector potency, cytotoxicity and lineage were assessed in SpCas9-reactive CD4 and CD8 T cells.

Generated by immunoSEQ multiplex PCR, the TCRdb table keeps only in-frame clones and is missing some. The data show tens of thousands of clones, with 80% to 95% seen just once and about 0.78% held by the top ten. Germline CDR1 and CDR2: MNHEY and SVGAGI. The CDR3 runs 14 residues. The ends were cut back, 5 bases at V and 2 bases at J, with 7 bases in the middle. The V gene is TRBV6-5, the J gene TRBJ1-6; D is possibly TRBD1 (6 bases). The sequencing sample was made of CD4+ effector T cells (CD127+, CD25-, CD137-, CD154-) from PBMCs; culture status not recorded. The sequence was collected from a human donor in good health. CDR3 loop: CASSRTAYNSPLHF. CDR3 DNA: TGTGCCAGCAGTCGGACAGCCTATAATTCACCCCTCCACTTT.